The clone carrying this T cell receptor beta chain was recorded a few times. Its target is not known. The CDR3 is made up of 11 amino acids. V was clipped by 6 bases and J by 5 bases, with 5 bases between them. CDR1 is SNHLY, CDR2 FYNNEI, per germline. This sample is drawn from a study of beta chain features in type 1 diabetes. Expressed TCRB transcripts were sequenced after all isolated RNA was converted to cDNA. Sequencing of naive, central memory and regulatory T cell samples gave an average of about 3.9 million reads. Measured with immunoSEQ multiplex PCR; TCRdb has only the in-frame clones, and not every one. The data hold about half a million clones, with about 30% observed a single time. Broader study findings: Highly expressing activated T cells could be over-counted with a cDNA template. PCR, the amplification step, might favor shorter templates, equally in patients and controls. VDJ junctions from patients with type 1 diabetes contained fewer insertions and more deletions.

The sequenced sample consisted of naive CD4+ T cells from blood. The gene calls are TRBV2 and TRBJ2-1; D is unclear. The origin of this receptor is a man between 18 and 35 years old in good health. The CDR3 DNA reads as TGTGCCAGCAGACAGAACAATGAGCAGTTCTTC. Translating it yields CASRQNNEQFF.